A single sample is the source of the 29 T cell receptor beta chains below, sequenced in a study of T cell changes during pregnancy in multiple sclerosis. Only in-frame clones appear in the TCRdb table, and some are missing; sequencing was by immunoSEQ multiplex PCR. Among over 70,000 clones listed, 94% were seen once. The sequencing here drew on peripheral blood, taken in the third trimester of pregnancy. The origin of the receptors is a female donor with multiple sclerosis, enrolled in a pregnancy study.

J is TRBJ2-3 and V is TRBV27; D remains unclear. The CDR3 length is 13 residues. Trimming cost V 5 bases and J 5 bases, with 11 bases left between them. The germline V gene encodes CDR1 MNHEY and CDR2 SMNVEV (reference sequence). The CDR3 nucleotides read TGTGCCAGCAGTCTAACGTCACTAGATACGCAGTATTTT. This sequence encodes CASSLTSLDTQYF.

The chain has TRBV2 and TRBJ2-1; 7 bases agree with TRBD2. The CDR3 runs 15 residues. V shed 6 bases, J shed 0 bases, and the junction held 5 bases outside the gene matches. Germline V gene sequence: CDR1 SNHLY, CDR2 FYNNEI. Here the CDR3 reads CASRSGGSSYNEQFF. CDR3 sequence (DNA): TGTGCCAGCAGGTCCGGCGGGAGCTCCTACAATGAGCAGTTCTTC.

V usage is TRBV18 and J usage is TRBJ2-7, with 10 nucleotides matching TRBD2. CDR3 size: 17 residues. The V gene's germline CDR1 is KGHSH and CDR2 LQKENI. Losses at the gene ends were 3 bases for V and 3 bases for J; bases not matched to a gene: 11. The CDR3 spells CASSPPPSGRNNYEQYF. In DNA form, the CDR3 reads TGTGCCAGCTCACCCCCCCCTAGCGGGAGAAATAACTACGAGCAGTACTTC.

This chain connects TRBV4-2 to TRBJ1-3, with 9 bases matching TRBD1. The CDR3 consists of 16 residues. V was pared by 0 bases and J by 4 bases, with 4 bases of the junction left unmatched. Germline-derived CDR1 and CDR2 are LGHNA and YNFKEQ. The CDR3 spells CASSQETGTGGNTIYF. CDR3 DNA sequence: TGTGCCAGCAGCCAAGAGACCGGGACAGGGGGAAACACCATATATTTT.

This clone has only one observation. The chain recombines TRBV27 with TRBJ2-3, with 11 bases lining up with TRBD2. The CDR3 sequence is 15 residues long. With 6 bases clipped from V and 0 bases from J, the junction kept 2 bases outside the gene matches. Germline-derived CDR1 and CDR2 are MNHEY and SMNVEV (reference sequence). The CDR3 DNA sequence: TGTGCCAGCAGGCGACTAGCGGGAAGCACAGATACGCAGTATTTT. Translation gives CASRRLAGSTDTQYF.

This clone occurred once. This sequence joins TRBV7-7 and TRBJ2-3; 15 nucleotides agree with TRBD2. V dropped 1 base and J dropped 2; count of bases not matched to a gene: 10. The CDR3 consists of 20 residues. Per the germline V gene, CDR1 is SSHAT and CDR2 is FNYEAQ (reference sequence). The CDR3 sequence: CASSLVGLAGGAFFTDTQYF. The CDR3 DNA reads TGTGCCAGCAGCTTAGTGGGACTAGCGGGAGGAGCCTTCTTCACAGATACGCAGTATTTT.

The rearrangement joins TRBV28 to TRBJ1-3; D not resolved. The germline CDR1 and CDR2 sequences are MDHEN and SYDVKM. Trimming left V 3 bases short and J 0 bases short, with 6 bases between. The CDR3 length is 14 residues. Here the CDR3 DNA reads TGTGCCAGCAGTTTTGACTACTCTGGAAACACCATATATTTT. Residues: CASSFDYSGNTIYF.

On this clone itself: Mismatch with germline at one junction end may stem from a read error. The chain combines TRBV5-4 with TRBJ1-2, with TRBD1 matching over 8 bases. The CDR3 loop spans 12 amino acids. The germline gives CDR1 SGHNT, CDR2 YYREEE (reference sequence). As DNA, the CDR3 is TGTGCTAGCAGGGGGCTTCGGTATGGCTACACCTTC. It encodes CASRGLRYGYTF.

The J gene is TRBJ1-2, the V gene TRBV30; weak D call: TRBD1 (5 bases). With 5 bases removed from V and 8 bases from J, the gap between germline ends came to 18 bases. The CDR3 is 13 amino acids. Germline V gives CDR1 GTSNPN, CDR2 SVGIG (reference sequence). CDR3 bases: TGTGCCTGGGAAGGGGCTTGGGGTTTCGGCTACACCTTC. Protein product: CAWEGAWGFGYTF.

This chain links TRBV5-1 with TRBJ2-7, with TRBD2 matching over 9 bases. The junction had 13 bases not matched to a gene; V was cut back by 0 bases and J by 3 bases. Germline CDR1 SGHRS, CDR2 YFSETQ. CDR3 length: 18 residues. In DNA form, the CDR3 reads TGCGCCAGCAGCTTGGCACTAGCGGGCCAGAGTCGGGACTACGAGCAGTACTTC. Translation gives CASSLALAGQSRDYEQYF.

The chain has TRBV7-9 and TRBJ2-7; D might be TRBD2 (5 bases). This CDR3 spans 11 amino acids. Germline CDR1 reads SEHNR; CDR2 reads FQNEAQ (reference sequence). Trimming cost V 1 base and J 11 bases, with 9 bases left between them. CDR3 nucleotide sequence: TGTGCCAGCAGCTTAGGGCTAGCTAAGTACTTC. This codes for CASSLGLAKYF. Variable domain in full (rest from reference TRBV7-9 and TRBJ2-7): DTGVSQNPRHKITKRGQNVTFRCDPISEHNRLYWYRQTLGQGPEFLTYFQNEAQLEKSRLLSDRFSAERPKGSFSTLEIQRTEQGDSAMYLCASSLGLAKYFGPGTRLTVT.

CDR3 sequence: CASSPLDSVSNTEAFF. CDR3 in DNA: TGTGCCAGCTCACCACTCGACAGCGTATCGAACACTGAAGCTTTCTTT. The chain joins TRBV18 to TRBJ1-1, with D perhaps TRBD1 (5 bases). The CDR3 totals 16 residues. Germline V gene lookup returns CDR1 KGHSH and CDR2 LQKENI. Trimming removed 1 base from V and 1 base from J, with 13 bases in between.

The chain combines TRBV4-1 with TRBJ1-5; 7 nucleotides line up with TRBD1. Germline V gene lookup returns CDR1 MGHRA and CDR2 YSYEKL. The V gene end was trimmed by 3 bases and the J gene end by 4 bases; junction bases not matched to a gene: 6. The CDR3 runs 15 residues. The CDR3 reads CASSQGSTGNQPQHF. CDR3 coding DNA: TGCGCCAGCAGCCAGGGGTCGACAGGGAATCAGCCCCAGCATTTT.

This chain uses TRBV6-1 with TRBJ1-2; D possibly corresponds to TRBD1 (6 bases). The V and J ends lost 4 bases and 5 bases respectively, with 20 bases between them. The CDR3 runs to 16 residues. Germline loops: CDR1 MNHNS, CDR2 SASEGT. In DNA form, the CDR3 reads TGTGCCAGCAGTGGCGAAAACAGGGTATGGTCTTATGGCTACACCTTC. Its protein is CASSGENRVWSYGYTF.

The V call is TRBV27, the J call TRBJ2-5; D ambiguous. Germline V gives CDR1 MNHEY, CDR2 SMNVEV (reference sequence). CDR3 size: 16 residues. Trimming took 5 bases from V and 2 from J, leaving 18 bases between them. CDR3 loop: CASSGDRQAPQETQYF. CDR3 nucleotides: TGTGCCAGCAGTGGCGACCGGCAGGCACCTCAAGAGACCCAGTACTTC.

This rearrangement joins TRBV13 to TRBJ2-7; 8 bases fit TRBD2. CDR1 is PRHDT and CDR2 is FYEKMQ in the germline V gene (reference sequence). Trimming at V came to 2 bases and at J to 2 bases, leaving 5 bases not matched to a gene. The CDR3 runs to 15 residues. The CDR3 nucleotides read TGTGCCAGCAGCTTAAGTCGGGAGGGGACCTACGAGCAGTACTTC. Amino acids: CASSLSREGTYEQYF.

The gene calls are TRBV2 and TRBJ2-7, with 7 bases fitting TRBD2. The CDR3 is 14 residues long. Germline V CDR1 and CDR2: SNHLY, FYNNEI. J was trimmed by 5 bases and V by 7 bases; bases with no gene match: 11. The DNA of the CDR3 is TGTGCCAGCAAGATGGAGGCGGGAGTAAACGAGCAGTACTTC. Residues: CASKMEAGVNEQYF.

This clone was found a few times. The chain uses TRBV27 and TRBJ2-1, with 16 nucleotides matching TRBD2. The CDR3 runs to 18 residues. CDR1 is MNHEY and CDR2 is SMNVEV in the germline V gene (reference sequence). After removal of 7 bases from V and 1 base from J, the junction contained 7 bases not matched to a gene. CDR3 DNA: TGTGCCAGCACCAAGGGACTAGCGGGAGGGGGGTCCTACAATGAGCAGTTCTTC. Its translation: CASTKGLAGGGSYNEQFF.

The chain uses TRBV5-6 and TRBJ1-2; weak D call: TRBD1 (5 bases). Per germline, CDR1 SGHDT and CDR2 YYEEEE. V was cut by 7 bases and J by 6 bases, with 25 bases left in between. The CDR3 consists of 16 residues. For the CDR3, the DNA is TGTGCCAGCGTTATTTCGAGACAGAAGAAAATCGATGGCTACACCTTC. Amino acid sequence: CASVISRQKKIDGYTF. Complete variable domain (other parts from reference TRBV5-6 and TRBJ1-2): DAGVTQSPTHLIKTRGQQVTLRCSPKSGHDTVSWYQQALGQGPQFIFQYYEEEERQRGNFPDRFSGHQFPNYSSELNVNALLLGDSALYLCASVISRQKKIDGYTFGSGTRLTVV.

The chain is built from TRBV9 and TRBJ2-1; D is possibly TRBD1 (6 bases). The germline CDR1 and CDR2 sequences are SGDLS and YYNGEE. The CDR3 runs 15 residues. V shed 0 bases and J shed 9 bases, with 16 bases lying between them. Written as DNA, the CDR3 is TGTGCCAGCAGCGTAGAGGGGCAGGGGAGCGGTGAGCAGTTCTTC. This codes for CASSVEGQGSGEQFF.

The rearrangement uses TRBV7-9 and TRBJ2-7, with TRBD2 matching 8 bases. The CDR3 is 14 amino acids. V was clipped by 5 bases and J by 2 bases; unmatched bases: 5. In germline, CDR1 is SEHNR, CDR2 FQNEAQ (reference sequence). CDR3 bases: TGTGCCAGCAGCGGGGGACTAGGGCCCTACGAGCAGTACTTC. It yields the protein CASSGGLGPYEQYF.

The chain carries TRBV21-1 and TRBJ1-5; TRBD1 reflects the table's D call only, with no check against the DNA. TRBV21-1 is flagged as a pseudogene. CDR3 length: 16 amino acids. CDR3 sequence: CASISRGSVGNQPQHF. CDR3 nucleotide sequence: TGTGCCAGCATCTCCAGGGGGTCCGTAGGCAATCAGCCCCAGCATTTT.

The chain combines TRBV7-8 with TRBJ2-6, with 8 bases that match TRBD1. The CDR3 is made up of 21 amino acids. CDR1 is SGHVS and CDR2 is FQNEAQ in the germline V gene. The J segment lost 0 bases and the V segment lost 0 bases, leaving 13 bases of the junction unmatched. Here the CDR3 reads CASSLAIWRGTGSSGANVLTF. The CDR3 nucleotides are TGTGCCAGCAGCTTAGCGATTTGGCGAGGGACAGGAAGCTCTGGGGCCAACGTCCTGACTTTC. Together with reference TRBV7-8 and TRBJ2-6, the CDR3 gives the full variable domain: GAGVSQSPRYKVAKRGQDVALRCDPISGHVSLFWYQQALGQGPEFLTYFQNEAQLDKSGLPSDRFFAERPEGSVSTLKIQRTQQEDSAVYLCASSLAIWRGTGSSGANVLTFGAGSRLTVL.

V gene TRBV25-1 combines with J gene TRBJ2-1, with 9 bases lining up with TRBD2. CDR1 is MGHDK, CDR2 SYGVNS, per germline. The trim removed 5 bases at V and 10 bases at J, leaving 12 bases unmatched. The CDR3 runs 15 residues. The DNA for the CDR3 is TGTGCCAGCAGTCCGGCGGGAGGGCCCGGGGAGGAGCAGTTCTTC. Translation gives CASSPAGGPGEEQFF.

The rearrangement uses TRBV27 and TRBJ2-6; TRBD2 is a possible D gene (7 bases). CDR3 length: 16 amino acids. Trimming pared 3 bases from V and 2 bases from J, leaving 11 bases between. The germline V gene encodes CDR1 MNHEY and CDR2 SMNVEV (reference sequence). This CDR3 is CASSLRGGPGANVLTF. As DNA, the CDR3 is TGTGCCAGCAGTTTGAGGGGGGGACCTGGGGCCAACGTCCTGACTTTC.

CDR3 amino acids: CASSFQGVRETQYF. CDR3 in DNA: TGTGCCAGCAGCTTTCAGGGGGTGAGGGAGACCCAGTACTTC. This chain connects TRBV7-2 to TRBJ2-5; 7 positions agree with TRBD1. Losses at the gene ends were 3 bases for V and 5 bases for J; bases not matched to a gene: 6. This CDR3 comprises 14 residues. Germline V CDR1 and CDR2: SGHTA, FQGNSA.

The J gene is TRBJ1-1, the V gene TRBV19, with no clear D. V dropped 7 bases and J dropped 1 base, with 13 bases sitting between them. Looked up from germline, CDR1 is LNHDA and CDR2 is SQIVND (reference sequence). The CDR3 has 14 amino acids. CDR3 coding DNA: TGTGCCAGTACCACAGTTGGCCCGAACACTGAAGCTTTCTTT. Protein product: CASTTVGPNTEAFF. The full variable domain, with the rest looked up from reference TRBV19 and TRBJ1-1, is DGGITQSPKYLFRKEGQNVTLSCEQNLNHDAMYWYRQDPGQGLRLIYYSQIVNDFQKGDIAEGYSVSREKKESFPLTVTSAQKNPTAFYLCASTTVGPNTEAFFGQGTRLTVV.

The chain couples TRBV5-5 to TRBJ2-7; 9 nucleotides line up with TRBD1. Germline V gives CDR1 SGHKS, CDR2 YYEKEE (reference sequence). The CDR3 loop spans 15 amino acids. V shed 0 bases, J shed 1 base, and the junction held 2 bases outside the gene matches. The CDR3 region has the DNA TGTGCCAGCAGCTTGGCCGGGACAGGGTCCTACGAGCAGTACTTC. It yields the protein CASSLAGTGSYEQYF.

The V gene is TRBV5-4, the J gene TRBJ2-6, with a possible D match to TRBD2 (6 bases). This CDR3 is built from 17 residues. Trimming took off 2 bases at V and 0 bases at J, with 12 bases between the two ends. CDR1 and CDR2 from the germline V gene are SGHNT and YYREEE (reference sequence). CDR3 in amino acids: CASSFGTGGSGANVLTF. The CDR3 DNA is TGTGCCAGCAGCTTCGGGACTGGGGGCTCTGGGGCCAACGTCCTGACTTTC.